The 15 T cell receptor beta chains presented below share a single source sample, sequenced in a study of blood T cell repertoires in COVID-19. TCRdb keeps only in-frame clones here, not all; method: immunoSEQ multiplex PCR. The table shows about 180,000 clones, with 70% to 85% occurring only once. Material for sequencing was peripheral blood. The receptor source for this set is a woman older than 75 with acute or convalescent COVID-19.

CDR3 DNA sequence: TGTGCCAGCAGCTTAAATCGCGGGGGCAGCACAGATACGCAGTATTTT. Its translation: CASSLNRGGSTDTQYF. This rearrangement joins TRBV7-3 to TRBJ2-3; TRBD2 might be the D (7 bases). Trimming pared 1 base from V and 0 bases from J, leaving 11 bases between. CDR1 SGHTA and CDR2 FQGTGA come from the germline V gene. The CDR3 has 16 residues. Full variable domain (rest looked up from reference TRBV7-3 and TRBJ2-3): GAGVSQTPSNKVTEKGKYVELRCDPISGHTALYWYRQSLGQGPEFLIYFQGTGAADDSGLPNDRFFAVRPEGSVSTLKIQRTERGDSAVYLCASSLNRGGSTDTQYFGPGTRLTVL.

Concerning this clone itself: Different DNA sequences within this sample yield the same CDR3. The chain couples TRBV3-1 (or the pseudogene TRBV3-2) to TRBJ1-1, with 9 positions matching TRBD1. Germline CDR1 reads LGHDT; CDR2 reads YNNKEL (reference sequence). With V trimmed by 5 bases and J by 4 bases, 2 bases remained unmatched. This CDR3 comprises 13 residues. The CDR3 coding sequence is TGTGCCAGCAGCTCGACAGGGGGCACTGAAGCTTTCTTT. Its translation is CASSSTGGTEAFF.

Points on this clone: Other DNA sequences from this sample encode an identical CDR3 as well. The rearrangement links TRBV25-1 to TRBJ1-1; 8 bases agree with TRBD1. Trimming at V came to 1 base and at J to 5 bases, leaving 6 bases not matched to a gene. CDR3 size: 15 residues. Germline CDR1 is MGHDK and CDR2 is SYGVNS. CDR3 sequence: CASSEWGRGRTEAFF. The CDR3 region has the DNA TGTGCCAGCAGTGAATGGGGCAGGGGGCGGACTGAAGCTTTCTTT.

The gene calls are TRBV5-1 and TRBJ1-2, with TRBD1 identical over 9 bases. The CDR3 spans 15 residues. V was clipped by 3 bases and J by 6 bases; unmatched bases: 9. Germline loops: CDR1 SGHRS, CDR2 YFSETQ. The CDR3 bases are TGCGCCAGCAGCTCATACACAGGGGGCGGAAATGGCTACACCTTC. Amino acid sequence: CASSSYTGGGNGYTF.

The J gene is TRBJ2-2, the V gene TRBV9; D is undetermined. Germline loops: CDR1 SGDLS, CDR2 YYNGEE. V gave up 5 bases and J gave up 1 base, with 9 bases separating them. This CDR3 has 14 amino acids. The CDR3 region has the DNA TGTGCCAGCAGTACAACGCTGAACACCGGGGAGCTGTTTTTT. Encoded protein: CASSTTLNTGELFF.

Only a few counts were recorded for this clone. The genes are TRBV6-2 or TRBV6-3 and TRBJ2-3, with a tentative D call TRBD2 (5 bases). Trimming left V 5 bases short and J 1 base short, with 13 bases between. The germline V gene encodes CDR1 MNHEY and CDR2 SVGEGT. This CDR3 has 15 residues. The CDR3 spells CASSDPSSGTDTQYF. CDR3 nucleotides: TGTGCCAGCAGTGACCCTAGCAGCGGCACAGATACGCAGTATTTT.

The chain carries TRBV5-6 and TRBJ1-4; 7 bases agree with TRBD1. The CDR3 contains 16 residues. Trimming at V came to 1 base and at J to 7 bases, leaving 10 bases not matched to a gene. Germline CDR1 is SGHDT and CDR2 is YYEEEE. The CDR3 nucleotides are TGTGCCAGCAGCTTGTCGGGGCCCGACAGGGCTGAAAAACTGTTTTTT. Translating it yields CASSLSGPDRAEKLFF.

V is TRBV6-1 and J is TRBJ2-7; possibly TRBD2 for D (5 bases). The V and J ends lost 3 bases and 3 bases respectively, with 15 bases between them. Germline CDR1 MNHNS, CDR2 SASEGT. This CDR3 is 15 amino acids long. CDR3 coding DNA: TGTGCCAGCAGTGATGTGTCAGGACTCCTCTACGAGCAGTACTTC. It yields the protein CASSDVSGLLYEQYF.

The rearrangement links TRBV5-5 to TRBJ2-3; possibly TRBD1 for D (5 bases). This CDR3 has 15 amino acids. The germline V and J ends were trimmed by 0 bases and 4 bases, with 12 bases remaining between them. CDR1 is SGHKS and CDR2 is YYEKEE in the germline V gene (reference sequence). The DNA for the CDR3 is TGTGCCAGCAGCTTGGAGGGGCACCGAGCAGATACGCAGTATTTT. Translated: CASSLEGHRADTQYF.

The chain couples TRBV25-1 to TRBJ1-1, with D possibly TRBD1 on 6 matching bases. The ends were cut back, 3 bases at V and 5 bases at J, with 19 bases in the middle. The CDR3 length is 16 residues. The germline CDR1 and CDR2 sequences are MGHDK and SYGVNS. CDR3 nucleotides: TGTGCCAGCAGTGACCCCAACAGGGACCCGAAGACTGAAGCTTTCTTT. Translated, it gives CASSDPNRDPKTEAFF.

The rearrangement uses TRBV2 and TRBJ1-3; maybe TRBD1 (5 bases). Germline V CDR1 and CDR2: SNHLY, FYNNEI. V was trimmed by 8 bases and J by 3 bases, leaving 14 bases between them. This CDR3 is 14 amino acids long. The DNA of the CDR3 is TGTGCCAGCTCCGGGGCGGGGATTGGAAACACCATATATTTT. Its translation is CASSGAGIGNTIYF. The variable domain in full, with the rest retrieved from reference TRBV2 and TRBJ1-3, is EPEVTQTPSHQVTQMGQEVILRCVPISNHLYFYWYRQILGQKVEFLVSFYNNEISEKSEIFDDQFSVERPDGSNFTLKIRSTKLEDSAMYFCASSGAGIGNTIYFGEGSWLTVV.

The chain combines TRBV5-4 with TRBJ2-7, with D uncertain. The ends were cut back, 1 base at V and 4 bases at J, with 6 bases in the middle. The CDR3 extends over 12 amino acids. Germline CDR1 reads SGHNT; CDR2 reads YYREEE (reference sequence). The CDR3 spells CASSLFTYEQYF. CDR3 bases: TGTGCCAGCAGCTTGTTTACTTACGAGCAGTACTTC. The entire variable domain, with the rest obtained from reference TRBV5-4 and TRBJ2-7, is as follows: ETGVTQSPTHLIKTRGQQVTLRCSSQSGHNTVSWYQQALGQGPQFIFQYYREEENGRGNFPPRFSGLQFPNYSSELNVNALELDDSALYLCASSLFTYEQYFGPGTRLTVT.

The chain has TRBV12-3 or TRBV12-4 and TRBJ1-2, with a tentative D call TRBD1 (6 bases). Trimming took 6 bases from V and 2 from J, leaving 10 bases between them. This CDR3 has 13 residues. CDR3 sequence (DNA): TGTGCCAGCAGACTAACAGGGAACTATGGCTACACCTTC. This gives the protein CASRLTGNYGYTF.

The rearrangement joins TRBV29-1 to TRBJ1-2; 9 bases match TRBD1. The J segment lost 6 bases and the V segment lost 6 bases, leaving 11 bases of the junction unmatched. Germline V gene lookup returns CDR1 SQVTM and CDR2 ANQGSEA. The CDR3 is 14 amino acids. CDR3 amino acids: CSVNPGQGKNGYTF. The CDR3 region has the DNA TGCAGCGTGAATCCGGGACAGGGAAAGAATGGCTACACCTTC.

The chain couples TRBV3-1 (or the pseudogene TRBV3-2) to TRBJ1-5, with D unresolved. Trimming left V 0 bases short and J 6 bases short, with 9 bases between. The CDR3 consists of 14 residues. The germline gives CDR1 LGHDT, CDR2 YNNKEL (reference sequence). CDR3 region: CASSQEGSGQPQHF. CDR3 sequence (DNA): TGTGCCAGCAGCCAAGAGGGTTCGGGTCAGCCCCAGCATTTT.